This T cell receptor beta chain was sequenced during a study of post-analysis software for immune sequencing data. Prepared TCR beta cDNA libraries contained unique molecular identifiers. cDNA molecules numbering about 470,000 came from roughly 1.1 to 9.2 million T cells. A single record per CDR3 protein comes from TCRdb applying MiXCR to the PCR reads. The table lists fewer than 600,000 distinct CDR3 sequences, under 55% of them singletons, with about 12% in the top ten. Trimming cost V 7 bases and J 2 bases, with 15 bases left between them. The CDR3 is made up of 14 amino acids. CDR1 and CDR2 from the germline V gene are SNHLY and FYNNEI. Concerning this clonotype itself: Antigen: not known.

Study results and caveats: Comparison of patients with controls showed five TRBV segments more frequent in patients, TRBV5-6, TRBV5-1 and TRBV20-1 among them.

J is TRBJ2-7 and V is TRBV2; weak D call: TRBD2 (5 bases). The TCR comes from a girl between 5 and 17 years old with multiple sclerosis. Sequences were obtained from blood. CDR3 in amino acids: CASKGLANTYEQYF. The DNA of the CDR3 is TGTGCCAGCAAAGGACTCGCCAACACCTACGAGCAGTACTTC.